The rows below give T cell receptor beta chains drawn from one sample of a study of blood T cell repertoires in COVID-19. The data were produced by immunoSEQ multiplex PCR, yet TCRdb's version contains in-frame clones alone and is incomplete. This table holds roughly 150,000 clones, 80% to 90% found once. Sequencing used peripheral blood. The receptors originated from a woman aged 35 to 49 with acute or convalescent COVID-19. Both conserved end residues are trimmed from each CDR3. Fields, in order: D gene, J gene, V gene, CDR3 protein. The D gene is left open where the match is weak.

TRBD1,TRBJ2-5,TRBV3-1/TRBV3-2,ASSETGIKTQY
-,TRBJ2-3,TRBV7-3,ASSSSTDTQY
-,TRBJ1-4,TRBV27,ASSFLGNEKLF
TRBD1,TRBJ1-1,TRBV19,ASSFGQGSDTEAF
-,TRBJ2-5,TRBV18,ASSPIELEQY
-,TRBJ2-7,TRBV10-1,ASSDWDSRQY
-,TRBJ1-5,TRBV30,AWSVGGNQPQH
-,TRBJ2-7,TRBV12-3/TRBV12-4,ASSLTGLWEQY
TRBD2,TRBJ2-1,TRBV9,ASSAFSAGGPTDEQF
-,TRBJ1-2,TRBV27,ASSLSWGTNYGYT
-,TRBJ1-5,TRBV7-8,ASSLGQDQPQH
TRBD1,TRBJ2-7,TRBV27,ASSLRQGAVEQY
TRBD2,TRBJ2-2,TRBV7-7,ASSLGLAENTGELF
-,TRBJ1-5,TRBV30,AWSQGTSAGEPQH
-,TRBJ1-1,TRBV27,ASSSVNTEAF
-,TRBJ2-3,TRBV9,ASSAQTGVTDTQY
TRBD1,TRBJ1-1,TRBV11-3,ASSLDLPMDRATEAF
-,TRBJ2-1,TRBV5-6,ASSLGESSYNEQF
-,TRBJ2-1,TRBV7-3,ASSLEGRATYNEQF
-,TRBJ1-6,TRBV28,ASSAETPLH
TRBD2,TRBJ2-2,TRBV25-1,ASVALGTKNTGELF
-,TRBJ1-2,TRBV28,ASSLRRDFYGYT
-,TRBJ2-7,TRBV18,ASSPDSVGYEQY
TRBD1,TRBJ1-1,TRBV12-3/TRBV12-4,ASSLTGGVDAF
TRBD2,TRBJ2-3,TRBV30,AWGQGASGATDTQY
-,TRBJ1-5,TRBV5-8,ASSSYNQPQH
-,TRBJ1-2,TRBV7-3,ASSLPGGAGYT
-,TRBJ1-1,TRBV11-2,ASSLYRSQGQNTEAF
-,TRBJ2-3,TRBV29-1,SVGRSTVSSTDTQY
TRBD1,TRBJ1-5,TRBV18,ASSPPQGQGSNQPQH
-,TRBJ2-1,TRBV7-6,ASSGALSYNEQF
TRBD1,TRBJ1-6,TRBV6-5,AIRDRSNSPLH
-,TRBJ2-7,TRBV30,AWGPNLSYEQY
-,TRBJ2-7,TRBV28,ASSLIGGLNEQY
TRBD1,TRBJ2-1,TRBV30,AWSVRFRGLGNNEQF
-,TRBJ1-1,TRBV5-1,ASRVGTENTEAF
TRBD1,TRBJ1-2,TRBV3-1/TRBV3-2,ASSQYPGRDRYGYT
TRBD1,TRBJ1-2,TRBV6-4,ASSDGTGGGSRFGYT
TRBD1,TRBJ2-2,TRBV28,ASRPGTGGTGELF
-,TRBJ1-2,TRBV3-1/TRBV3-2,ASSQDLTGSYGYT